Included here is one TCR beta chain sequence, with context. Sequenced by immunoSEQ multiplex PCR; TCRdb stores in-frame clones only, minus some. The data contain about 110,000 clones, about 93% of them seen just once; the ten biggest clones take up about 1.6%. This specimen belongs to a study of T cell changes during pregnancy in multiple sclerosis. Germline V gives CDR1 MNHNS, CDR2 SASEGT. The CDR3 runs 13 residues. Trimming took off 8 bases at V and 0 bases at J, with 11 bases between the two ends. The sequence derives from a female donor with multiple sclerosis, enrolled in a pregnancy study. This specimen was peripheral blood, taken in the third trimester of pregnancy. J is TRBJ2-7 and V is TRBV6-1; the D gene is possibly TRBD2 (6 bases). CDR3 in amino acids: CASGGISSYEQYF. CDR3 coding DNA: TGTGCCAGCGGGGGGATTAGCTCCTACGAGCAGTACTTC.